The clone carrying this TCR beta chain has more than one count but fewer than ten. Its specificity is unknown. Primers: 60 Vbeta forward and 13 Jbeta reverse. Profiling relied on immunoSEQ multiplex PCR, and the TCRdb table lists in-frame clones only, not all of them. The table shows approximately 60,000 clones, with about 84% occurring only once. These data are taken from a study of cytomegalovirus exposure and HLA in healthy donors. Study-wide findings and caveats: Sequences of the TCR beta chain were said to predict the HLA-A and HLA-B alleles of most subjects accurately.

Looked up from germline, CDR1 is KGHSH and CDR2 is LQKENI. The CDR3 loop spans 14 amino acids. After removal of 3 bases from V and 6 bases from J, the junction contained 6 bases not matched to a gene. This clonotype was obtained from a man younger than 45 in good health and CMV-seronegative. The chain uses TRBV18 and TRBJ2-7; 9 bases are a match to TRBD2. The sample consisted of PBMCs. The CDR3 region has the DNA TGTGCCAGCTCACCCCAAAGCGGGGGGCTCGAGCAGTACTTC. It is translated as CASSPQSGGLEQYF.